The next 4 T cell receptor beta chains were all read from a single sample in a study of chemoradiotherapy in HPV16-positive cancers. The repertoire was sequenced with immunoSEQ multiplex PCR; TCRdb's copy has only in-frame clones and lacks some. The top ten hold about 6% of the sample, which has tens of thousands of clones, roughly 80% seen once. Sequences were derived from blood, sampled from a patient who underwent chemoradiotherapy. These receptors came from a human donor with HPV-associated anogenital cancer.

The chain recombines TRBV14 with TRBJ2-1; 9 nucleotides match TRBD2. CDR3 length: 17 residues. Germline V gene data show CDR1 as SGHDN and CDR2 as FVKESK. J was trimmed by 6 bases and V by 0 bases; bases with no gene match: 9. DNA for the CDR3: TGTGCCAGCAGCCAAGATACGGGTCTAGCGGGGTTCAATGAGCAGTTCTTC. This translates into CASSQDTGLAGFNEQFF.

A single count supports this clone. The genes are TRBV6-1 and TRBJ2-3, with 8 bases that match TRBD2. The V gene's germline CDR1 is MNHNS and CDR2 SASEGT. The ends lost 0 bases at V and 4 bases at J; junction bases unmatched: 15. The CDR3 is made up of 19 amino acids. The DNA of the CDR3 is TGTGCCAGCAGTGAAGCGCGGGGGGCTCGAGGTGGGGCTCCAGATACGCAGTATTTT. It codes for CASSEARGARGGAPDTQYF.

This chain uses TRBV5-1 with TRBJ2-3, with D possibly matching TRBD1 (5 bases). V was shortened by 2 bases and J by 2 bases, with 9 bases between the two germline ends. The CDR3 sequence is 14 residues long. Germline V gene lookup returns CDR1 SGHRS and CDR2 YFSETQ. For the CDR3, the DNA is TGCGCCAGCAGCTTTGACAGCCTCACAGATACGCAGTATTTT. The encoded protein is CASSFDSLTDTQYF.

In its sample, this clone ranks as medium-sized. V gene TRBV29-1 combines with J gene TRBJ2-1; D may be TRBD1 (6 bases). Trimming took 3 bases from V and 10 from J, leaving 16 bases between them. Germline CDR1 and CDR2: SQVTM and ANQGSEA. The CDR3 consists of 13 residues. In nucleotides, the CDR3 is TGCAGCGTTGATGGTGGGGCAGGGGTCGAGCAGTTCTTC. It translates to CSVDGGAGVEQFF.